This TCR beta chain was observed in a study of cytomegalovirus exposure and HLA in healthy donors. V was shortened by 7 bases and J by 3 bases, with 7 bases between the two germline ends. This CDR3 is 11 amino acids long. Germline lookup yields CDR1 GTSNPN and CDR2 SVGIG (reference sequence). PCR involved 60 Vbeta and 13 Jbeta primers. The method was immunoSEQ multiplex PCR; TCRdb's version includes in-frame clones alone and lacks a portion of them. This sample has 150,000 or so clones, with 65% to 85% found just once. The sample taken for sequencing was PBMCs. This clonotype originated in a man aged 25-45 years in good health and CMV-seronegative. The chain joins TRBV30 to TRBJ2-1; D unresolved. The CDR3 region has the DNA TGTGCCTCCTCGGGCTACAATGAGCAGTTCTTC. It yields the protein CASSGYNEQFF.